Below are 16 T cell receptor beta chains sequenced from a single sample in a study of T cell responses to AZD1222 COVID-19 vaccine. Sequencing used immunoSEQ multiplex PCR; TCRdb keeps in-frame clones, though not all of them. The table includes 95,000 to 150,000 clones, 90% to 95% detected once. Sequencing was performed on peripheral blood, taken 28 days after the second AZD1222 dose. These receptors were collected from an adult who received the AZD1222 COVID-19 vaccine.

The chain has TRBV4-2 and TRBJ2-5; TRBD1 agrees at 9 bases. The CDR3 is made up of 14 amino acids. Germline lookup yields CDR1 LGHNA and CDR2 YNFKEQ. Trimming took 5 bases from V and 4 from J; bases not matched to a gene: 5. CDR3 nucleotide sequence: TGTGCCAGCAGCGTACAGGGGGCCCTAGAGACCCAGTACTTC. Its translation is CASSVQGALETQYF.

This chain joins TRBV6-5 and TRBJ2-1; D possibly matches TRBD1 or TRBD2 (5 bases each). The germline gives CDR1 MNHEY, CDR2 SVGAGI. This CDR3 is 14 amino acids long. The V and J ends lost 5 bases and 9 bases respectively, with 17 bases between them. For the CDR3, the DNA is TGTGCCAGCAGTCCCGGGACCCCCCGTTCTGAGCAGTTCTTC. It translates to CASSPGTPRSEQFF.

This clone has a count of ten or more. This chain uses TRBV12-5 with TRBJ2-1; 7 positions match TRBD1. This CDR3 has 15 residues. Germline CDR1 and CDR2: LGHNT and FRNRAP. Trimming cost V 4 bases and J 2 bases; bases outside gene matches: 5. The CDR3 spells CASGSLGTAYNEQFF. The CDR3, as DNA: TGTGCTAGTGGTTCCCTCGGGACAGCCTACAATGAGCAGTTCTTC.

This chain connects TRBV6-5 to TRBJ1-2, with D possibly TRBD1 on 6 matching bases. The CDR3 is 14 amino acids. Germline CDR1 MNHEY, CDR2 SVGAGI. V lost 6 bases to trimming and J lost 4 bases, with 15 bases between them. The CDR3 region is CASSPGQTTYGYTF. Here the CDR3 DNA reads TGTGCCAGCAGCCCCGGACAGACGACCTATGGCTACACCTTC.

This chain links TRBV7-2 with TRBJ2-3; the D gene could be TRBD1 or TRBD2 (5 bases each). V lost 4 bases to trimming and J lost 0 bases, with 20 bases between them. This CDR3 region has 18 residues. In germline, CDR1 is SGHTA, CDR2 FQGNSA. This chain's CDR3 is CASSYVGVWGSSTDTQYF. The DNA of the CDR3 is TGTGCCAGCAGCTATGTGGGGGTGTGGGGTTCTAGCACAGATACGCAGTATTTT.

V and J are TRBV10-2 and TRBJ2-5; D is possibly TRBD2 (6 bases). The germline CDR1 and CDR2 sequences are WSHSY and SAAADI. This CDR3 has 13 residues. V lost 5 bases, J lost 5 bases, and 12 bases lay in between. The CDR3 nucleotides read TGCGCCAGCAGTAGACTAGGGTCGGAGACCCAGTACTTC. It codes for CASSRLGSETQYF.

This chain connects TRBV7-3 to TRBJ2-6; TRBD2 is a possible D gene (5 bases). The CDR3 is 15 amino acids. Germline CDR1 is SGHTA and CDR2 is FQGTGA. V lost 4 bases and J lost 3, with 10 bases in between. This chain's CDR3 is CASSSDWGGANVLTF. For the CDR3, the DNA is TGTGCCAGCAGCTCGGACTGGGGTGGGGCCAACGTCCTGACTTTC. Variable domain in full (rest from reference TRBV7-3 and TRBJ2-6): GAGVSQTPSNKVTEKGKYVELRCDPISGHTALYWYRQSLGQGPEFLIYFQGTGAADDSGLPNDRFFAVRPEGSVSTLKIQRTERGDSAVYLCASSSDWGGANVLTFGAGSRLTVL.

The V gene is TRBV6-5, the J gene TRBJ1-6, with 8 bases matching TRBD1. The CDR3 consists of 16 residues. Unmatched junction bases numbered 6, after V lost 2 bases and J lost 6 bases. Per the germline V gene, CDR1 is MNHEY and CDR2 is SVGAGI. The CDR3 DNA reads as TGTGCCAGCAGTTACGACAGGGGCTGGGGTAATTCACCCCTCCACTTT. Its translation is CASSYDRGWGNSPLHF.

V gene TRBV19 combines with J gene TRBJ1-2, with 11 bases identical to TRBD1. CDR3 size: 13 residues. In germline, CDR1 is LNHDA, CDR2 SQIVND (reference sequence). Trimming removed 6 bases from V and 7 bases from J; junction bases left unmatched: 4. In DNA, the CDR3 is TGTGCCAGTAGCCGGGACAGGGGGTCTGGCTACACCTTC. Translated: CASSRDRGSGYTF.

The rearrangement links TRBV6-5 to TRBJ1-2, with D hard to call. The germline gives CDR1 MNHEY, CDR2 SVGAGI. The CDR3 is 13 residues long. The V end lost 6 bases, the J end lost 4 bases, and 12 bases lay between the germline ends. The DNA of the CDR3 is TGTGCCAGCAGCAGAGACACCCTCTATGGCTACACCTTC. As protein: CASSRDTLYGYTF.

The chain employs TRBV10-3 and TRBJ2-2; D unclear. Germline loops: CDR1 ENHRY, CDR2 SYGVKD. This CDR3 has 13 amino acids. Trimming took off 7 bases at V and 4 bases at J, with 10 bases between the two ends. The CDR3 region has the DNA TGTGCCATCAAGCACGGCGTCACCGGGGAGCTGTTTTTT. This sequence encodes CAIKHGVTGELFF.

This clone is a singleton in its sample. The chain links TRBV7-2 to TRBJ2-7; 10 positions match TRBD2. Germline V gene data show CDR1 as SGHTA and CDR2 as FQGNSA. V shed 4 bases, J shed 3 bases, and the junction held 9 bases outside the gene matches. The CDR3 extends over 16 amino acids. In DNA form, the CDR3 reads TGTGCCAGCAGCTCCTTTAGCGGGGGGATATACTACGAGCAGTACTTC. Translating it yields CASSSFSGGIYYEQYF.

This chain connects TRBV6-2 or TRBV6-3 to TRBJ2-1, with D maybe TRBD2 (7 bases). Germline lookup yields CDR1 MNHEY and CDR2 SVGEGT. The CDR3 spans 17 residues. V dropped 5 bases and J dropped 5 bases, with 22 bases sitting between them. For the CDR3, the DNA is TGTGCCAGCAGTAAACCTTGGGGGGCTAGCGGAAACAATGAGCAGTTCTTC. Protein product: CASSKPWGASGNNEQFF.

V is TRBV18 and J is TRBJ1-1, with a weak D call TRBD1 (5 bases). CDR1 is KGHSH and CDR2 is LQKENI in the germline V gene. This CDR3 spans 16 amino acids. V was cut by 1 base and J by 4 bases, with 16 bases left in between. CDR3 in DNA: TGTGCCAGCTCACCACAGGAACCGGGGGGTGGCACTGAAGCTTTCTTT. Encoded protein: CASSPQEPGGGTEAFF.

The V and J genes are TRBV3-1 (or the pseudogene TRBV3-2) and TRBJ2-5; D tentatively reads TRBD1 or TRBD2 (6 bases each). CDR1 is LGHDT, CDR2 YNNKEL, per germline (reference sequence). The CDR3 has 14 amino acids. V lost 8 bases, J lost 5 bases, and 18 bases lay in between. CDR3 in amino acids: CASLEGGDKETQYF. The CDR3 DNA is TGTGCCAGCCTTGAGGGGGGCGATAAGGAGACCCAGTACTTC.

V usage is TRBV24-1 and J usage is TRBJ1-3; D may be TRBD1 (6 bases). The CDR3 has 16 amino acids. Germline V lookup: CDR1 KGHDR, CDR2 SFDVKD. With 9 bases removed from V and 0 bases from J, the gap between germline ends came to 17 bases. The CDR3 protein is CATQFTGRYSGNTIYF. In nucleotides, the CDR3 is TGTGCCACCCAATTCACAGGGCGCTACTCTGGAAACACCATATATTTT.